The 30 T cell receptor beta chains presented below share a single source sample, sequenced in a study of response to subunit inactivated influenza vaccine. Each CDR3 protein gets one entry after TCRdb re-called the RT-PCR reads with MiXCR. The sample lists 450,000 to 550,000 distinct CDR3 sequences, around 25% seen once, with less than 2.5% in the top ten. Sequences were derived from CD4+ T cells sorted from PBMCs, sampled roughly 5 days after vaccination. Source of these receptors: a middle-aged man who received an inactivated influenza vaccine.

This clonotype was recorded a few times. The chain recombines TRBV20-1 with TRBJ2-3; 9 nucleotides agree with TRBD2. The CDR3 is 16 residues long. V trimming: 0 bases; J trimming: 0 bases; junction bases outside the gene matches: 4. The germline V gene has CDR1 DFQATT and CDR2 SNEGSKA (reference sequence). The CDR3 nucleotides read TGCAGTGCTAGAGATCTAGCGGGATTTAGCACAGATACGCAGTATTTT. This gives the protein CSARDLAGFSTDTQYF.

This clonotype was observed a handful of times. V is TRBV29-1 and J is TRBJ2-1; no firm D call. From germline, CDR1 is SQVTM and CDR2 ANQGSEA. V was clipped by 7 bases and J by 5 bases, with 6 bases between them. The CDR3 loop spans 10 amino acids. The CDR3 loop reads CSGSHNEQFF. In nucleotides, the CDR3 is TGCAGCGGGTCCCACAATGAGCAGTTCTTC.

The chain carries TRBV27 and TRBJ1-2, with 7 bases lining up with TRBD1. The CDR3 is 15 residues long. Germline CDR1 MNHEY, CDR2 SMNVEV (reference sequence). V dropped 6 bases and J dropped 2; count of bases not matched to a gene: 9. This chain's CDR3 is CASSYRPTGNYGYTF. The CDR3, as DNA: TGTGCCAGCAGCTACAGACCGACAGGGAACTATGGCTACACCTTC.

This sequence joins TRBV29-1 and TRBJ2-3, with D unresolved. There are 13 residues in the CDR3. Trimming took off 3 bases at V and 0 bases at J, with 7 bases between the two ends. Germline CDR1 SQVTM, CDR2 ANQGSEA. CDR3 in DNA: TGCAGCGTTGAGGTGGGCAGCACAGATACGCAGTATTTT. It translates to CSVEVGSTDTQYF.

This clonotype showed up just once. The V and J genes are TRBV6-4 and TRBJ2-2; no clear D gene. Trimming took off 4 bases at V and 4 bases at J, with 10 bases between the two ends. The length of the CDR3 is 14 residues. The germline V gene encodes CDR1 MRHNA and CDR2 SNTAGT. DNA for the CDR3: TGTGCCAGCAGTGGGGCTCCCGGCACCGGGGAGCTGTTTTTT. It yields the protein CASSGAPGTGELFF.

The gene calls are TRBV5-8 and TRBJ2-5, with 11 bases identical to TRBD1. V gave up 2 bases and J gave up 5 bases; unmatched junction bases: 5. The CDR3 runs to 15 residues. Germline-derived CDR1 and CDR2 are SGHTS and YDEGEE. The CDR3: CASSFRTGGLETQYF. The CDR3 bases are TGTGCCAGCAGCTTTAGGACAGGGGGCTTGGAGACCCAGTACTTC.

Written as DNA, the CDR3 is TGTGCCAGCAGTGCTACAGGGGTCCAAAATGAAAAACTGTTTTTT. Its translation is CASSATGVQNEKLFF. The chain employs TRBV2 and TRBJ1-4, with TRBD1 matching 7 bases. The CDR3 extends over 15 amino acids. Germline V gene sequence: CDR1 SNHLY, CDR2 FYNNEI. The V and J ends lost 4 bases and 5 bases, in that order; junction bases with no gene match: 7.

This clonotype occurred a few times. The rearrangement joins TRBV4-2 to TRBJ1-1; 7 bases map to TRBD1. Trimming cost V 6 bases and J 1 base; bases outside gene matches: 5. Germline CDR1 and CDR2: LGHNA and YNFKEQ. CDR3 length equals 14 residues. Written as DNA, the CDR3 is TGTGCCAGCAGGCAACCAGGGGGGAACACTGAAGCTTTCTTT. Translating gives CASRQPGGNTEAFF.

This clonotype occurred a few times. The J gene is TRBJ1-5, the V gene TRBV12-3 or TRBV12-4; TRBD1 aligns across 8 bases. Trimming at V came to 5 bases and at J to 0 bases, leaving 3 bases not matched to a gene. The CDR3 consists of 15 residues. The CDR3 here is CASSAQGASNQPQHF. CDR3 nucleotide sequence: TGTGCCAGCAGTGCCCAGGGGGCTAGCAATCAGCCCCAGCATTTT.

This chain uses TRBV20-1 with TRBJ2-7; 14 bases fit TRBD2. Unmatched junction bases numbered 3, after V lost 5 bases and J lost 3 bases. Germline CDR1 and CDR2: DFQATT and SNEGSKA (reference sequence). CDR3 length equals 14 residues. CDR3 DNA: TGCAGTGCTCAAGGGACTAGCGGGGGCTACGAGCAGTACTTC. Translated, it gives CSAQGTSGGYEQYF.

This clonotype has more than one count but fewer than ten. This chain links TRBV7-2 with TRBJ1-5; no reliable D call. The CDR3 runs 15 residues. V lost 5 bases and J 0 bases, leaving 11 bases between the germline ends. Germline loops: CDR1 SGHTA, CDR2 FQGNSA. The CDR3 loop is CASSPWLDSNQPQHF. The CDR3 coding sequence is TGTGCCAGCAGCCCTTGGCTAGATAGCAATCAGCCCCAGCATTTT.

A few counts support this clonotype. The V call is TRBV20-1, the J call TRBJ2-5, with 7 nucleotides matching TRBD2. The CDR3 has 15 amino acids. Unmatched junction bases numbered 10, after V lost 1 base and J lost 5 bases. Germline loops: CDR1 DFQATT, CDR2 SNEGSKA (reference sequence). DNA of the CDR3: TGCAGTGCTAGAGCCAACGGACTAGATTTGGAGACCCAGTACTTC. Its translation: CSARANGLDLETQYF.

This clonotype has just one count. In nucleotides, the CDR3 is TGTGCCAGCAGTGCTCTAAACGGGTTTTTCGCAGAGACCCAGTACTTC. Protein sequence: CASSALNGFFAETQYF. This chain links TRBV25-1 with TRBJ2-5; D remains unclear. CDR1 MGHDK and CDR2 SYGVNS come from the germline V gene. This CDR3 is 16 amino acids long. The germline V and J ends were trimmed by 4 bases and 4 bases, with 19 bases remaining between them.

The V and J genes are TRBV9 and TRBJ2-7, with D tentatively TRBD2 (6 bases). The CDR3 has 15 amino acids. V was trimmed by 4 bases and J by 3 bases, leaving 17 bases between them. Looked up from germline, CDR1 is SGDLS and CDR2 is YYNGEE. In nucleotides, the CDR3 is TGTGCCAGCAGCCCTGAAGCGGGTCGGTTCTACGAGCAGTACTTC. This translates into CASSPEAGRFYEQYF.

CDR3 nucleotide sequence: TGTGCCAGCAGGATGCTAGCGGGGACCTACGAGCAGTACTTC. As protein: CASRMLAGTYEQYF. V gene TRBV6-2 or TRBV6-3 combines with J gene TRBJ2-7, with 9 bases identical to TRBD2. The CDR3 length is 14 residues. Germline V lookup: CDR1 MNHEY, CDR2 SVGEGT. V was pared by 6 bases and J by 2 bases, with 5 bases of the junction left unmatched.

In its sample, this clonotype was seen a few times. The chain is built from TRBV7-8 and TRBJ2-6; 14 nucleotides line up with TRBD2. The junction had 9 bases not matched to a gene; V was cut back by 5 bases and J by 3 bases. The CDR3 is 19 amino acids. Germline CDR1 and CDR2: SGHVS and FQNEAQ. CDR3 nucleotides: TGTGCCAGCAGCCGCCTACAGGGACTAGCGGGAGATGGGGCCAACGTCCTGACTTTC. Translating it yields CASSRLQGLAGDGANVLTF.

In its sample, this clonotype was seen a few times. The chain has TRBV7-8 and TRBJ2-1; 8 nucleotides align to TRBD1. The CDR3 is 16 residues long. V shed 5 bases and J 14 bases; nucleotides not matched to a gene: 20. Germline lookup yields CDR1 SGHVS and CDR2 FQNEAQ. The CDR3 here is CASSAYRDRLPKTEFF. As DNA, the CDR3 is TGTGCCAGCAGCGCCTACCGGGACAGGCTCCCTAAGACGGAGTTCTTC.

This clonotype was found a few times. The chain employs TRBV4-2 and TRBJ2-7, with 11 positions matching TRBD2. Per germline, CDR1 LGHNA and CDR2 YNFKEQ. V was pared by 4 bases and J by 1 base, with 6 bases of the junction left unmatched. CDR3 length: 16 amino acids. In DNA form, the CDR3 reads TGTGCCAGCAGCCGAGATACTAGCGGGGGTTCCTACGAGCAGTACTTC. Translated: CASSRDTSGGSYEQYF.

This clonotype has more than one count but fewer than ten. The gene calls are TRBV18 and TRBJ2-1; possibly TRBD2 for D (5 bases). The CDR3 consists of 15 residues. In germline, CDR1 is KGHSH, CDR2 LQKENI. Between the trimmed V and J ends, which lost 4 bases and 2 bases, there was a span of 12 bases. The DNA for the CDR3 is TGTGCCAGCTCACTCATAGTCGGGGCCTACAATGAGCAGTTCTTC. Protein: CASSLIVGAYNEQFF.

This CDR3 reads CASSDDFGGPYEQYF. The CDR3 DNA reads as TGTGCCAGCAGCGATGATTTTGGGGGGCCCTACGAGCAGTACTTC. The V call is TRBV11-2, the J call TRBJ2-7; either TRBD1 or TRBD2 may supply D (6 bases each). This CDR3 region has 15 residues. Germline CDR1 is SGHAT and CDR2 is FQNNGV. V lost 5 bases and J 2 bases, leaving 16 bases between the germline ends.

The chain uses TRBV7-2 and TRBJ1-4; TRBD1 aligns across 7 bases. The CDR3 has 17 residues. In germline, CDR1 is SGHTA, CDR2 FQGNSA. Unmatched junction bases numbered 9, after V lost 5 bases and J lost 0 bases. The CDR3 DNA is TGTGCCAGCAGCCCGACAGGGAGTCCTGCAACTAATGAAAAACTGTTTTTT. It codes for CASSPTGSPATNEKLFF. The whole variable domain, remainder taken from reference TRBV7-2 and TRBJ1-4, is GAGVSQSPSNKVTEKGKDVELRCDPISGHTALYWYRQSLGQGLEFLIYFQGNSAPDKSGLPSDRFSAERTGGSVSTLTIQRTQQEDSAVYLCASSPTGSPATNEKLFFGSGTQLSVL.

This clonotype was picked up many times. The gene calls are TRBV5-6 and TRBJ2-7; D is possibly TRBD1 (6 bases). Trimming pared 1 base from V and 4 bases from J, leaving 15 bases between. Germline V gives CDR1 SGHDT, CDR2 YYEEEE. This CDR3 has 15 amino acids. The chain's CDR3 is CASSLIEQGRYEQYF. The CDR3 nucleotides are TGTGCCAGCAGCTTGATCGAACAGGGAAGGTACGAGCAGTACTTC.

The CDR3 region has the DNA TGTGCCAGCAGCCGTAGGGGGTGGAAGGCTGAAGCTTTCTTT. The encoded protein is CASSRRGWKAEAFF. The genes are TRBV7-8 and TRBJ1-1; D perhaps matches TRBD1 (6 bases). The V end was cut by 5 bases, the J end by 6 bases, with 16 bases between. The CDR3 sequence is 14 residues long. CDR1 and CDR2 (germline): SGHVS, FQNEAQ.

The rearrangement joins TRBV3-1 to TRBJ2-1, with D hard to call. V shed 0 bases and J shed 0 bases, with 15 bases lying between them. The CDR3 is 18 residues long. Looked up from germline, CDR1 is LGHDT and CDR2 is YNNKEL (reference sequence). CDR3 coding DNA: TGTGCCAGCAGCCAAGATCTGCCACGGCGCAGCTCCTACAATGAGCAGTTCTTC. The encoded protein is CASSQDLPRRSSYNEQFF.

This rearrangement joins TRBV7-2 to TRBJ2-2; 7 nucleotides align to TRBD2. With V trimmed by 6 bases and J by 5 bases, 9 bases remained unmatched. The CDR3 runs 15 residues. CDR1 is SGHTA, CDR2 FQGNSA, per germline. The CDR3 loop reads CASSPGGGSTGELFF. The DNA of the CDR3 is TGTGCCAGCAGTCCCGGCGGCGGGAGTACCGGGGAGCTGTTTTTT.

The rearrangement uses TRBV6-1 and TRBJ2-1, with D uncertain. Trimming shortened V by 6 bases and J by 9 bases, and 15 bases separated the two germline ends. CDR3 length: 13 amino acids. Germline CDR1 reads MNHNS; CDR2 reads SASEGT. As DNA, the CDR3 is TGTGCCAGCAGGAGCCCCCCGGGTAGTGAGCAGTTCTTC. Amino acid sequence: CASRSPPGSEQFF.

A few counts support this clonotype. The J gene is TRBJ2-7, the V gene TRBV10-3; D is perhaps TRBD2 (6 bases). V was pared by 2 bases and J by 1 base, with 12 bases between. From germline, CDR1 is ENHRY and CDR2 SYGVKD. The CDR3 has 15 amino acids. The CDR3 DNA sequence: TGTGCCATCAGTGAGGGGGAGGTGGGGTCCTACGAGCAGTACTTC. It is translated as CAISEGEVGSYEQYF.

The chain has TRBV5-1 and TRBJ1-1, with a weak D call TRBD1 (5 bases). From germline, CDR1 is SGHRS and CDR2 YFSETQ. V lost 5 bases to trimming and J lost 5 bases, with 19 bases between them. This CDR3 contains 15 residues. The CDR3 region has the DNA TGCGCCAGCAGTCGGGAGTCGTACAGGAAGACTGAAGCTTTCTTT. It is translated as CASSRESYRKTEAFF.

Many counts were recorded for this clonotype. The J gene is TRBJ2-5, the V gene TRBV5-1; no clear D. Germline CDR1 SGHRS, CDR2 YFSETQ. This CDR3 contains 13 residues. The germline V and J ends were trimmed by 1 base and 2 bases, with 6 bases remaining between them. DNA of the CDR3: TGCGCCAGCAGCTTGAACGGGCAAGAGACCCAGTACTTC. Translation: CASSLNGQETQYF.

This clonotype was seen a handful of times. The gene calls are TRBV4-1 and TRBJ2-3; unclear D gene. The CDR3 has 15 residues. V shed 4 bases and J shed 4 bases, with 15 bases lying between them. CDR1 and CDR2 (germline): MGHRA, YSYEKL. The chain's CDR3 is CASSPHPSRSDTQYF. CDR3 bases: TGCGCCAGCAGCCCCCACCCAAGCCGCTCAGATACGCAGTATTTT.